What follows are 11 T cell receptor beta chains derived from one specimen sequenced in a study of T cell responses to AZD1222 COVID-19 vaccine. Assay used: immunoSEQ multiplex PCR; TCRdb lists only in-frame clones, some missing. The repertoire holds 95,000 to 100,000 clones, with 87% as singletons. The sample in question was peripheral blood, obtained 28 days after the second AZD1222 dose. All receptors derive from an adult who received the AZD1222 COVID-19 vaccine.

J is TRBJ1-4 and V is TRBV7-9; 10 nucleotides align to TRBD1. The CDR3 has 14 amino acids. CDR1 is SEHNR and CDR2 is FQNEAQ in the germline V gene (reference sequence). V shed 5 bases, J shed 7 bases, and the junction held 4 bases outside the gene matches. CDR3 sequence (DNA): TGTGCCAGCAGCCCCGGGACAGGGGTTGAAAAACTGTTTTTT. This sequence encodes CASSPGTGVEKLFF. Looking up the rest from reference TRBV7-9 and TRBJ1-4 gives the full variable domain: DTGVSQNPRHKITKRGQNVTFRCDPISEHNRLYWYRQTLGQGPEFLTYFQNEAQLEKSRLLSDRFSAERPKGSFSTLEIQRTEQGDSAMYLCASSPGTGVEKLFFGSGTQLSVL.

CDR3 loop: CASSHRDRSHYEQYF. CDR3 in DNA: TGTGCCAGCAGCCACCGGGACAGGAGCCACTACGAGCAGTACTTC. The chain employs TRBV3-1 (or the pseudogene TRBV3-2) and TRBJ2-7, with 8 bases identical to TRBD1. Germline values: CDR1 LGHDT, CDR2 YNNKEL (reference sequence). Trimming took 3 bases from V and 3 from J; bases not matched to a gene: 7. The CDR3 sequence is 15 residues long.

The V and J genes are TRBV4-1 and TRBJ1-5, with TRBD1 matching over 7 bases. CDR3 length: 14 amino acids. The germline V gene has CDR1 MGHRA and CDR2 YSYEKL. J lost 6 bases, V lost 4 bases, and 6 bases had no gene match. The CDR3 nucleotides read TGCGCCAGCAGCCTGACAGGGAGGGGTCAGCCCCAGCATTTT. Its protein product is CASSLTGRGQPQHF.

The V call is TRBV27, the J call TRBJ1-2, with TRBD1 matching over 10 bases. CDR1 and CDR2 from the germline V gene are MNHEY and SMNVEV (reference sequence). V shed 5 bases and J 8 bases; nucleotides not matched to a gene: 8. The CDR3 runs 14 residues. CDR3 nucleotides: TGTGCCAGCAGTACCCGACAGGGGGCGCCGGGCTACACCTTC. Protein: CASSTRQGAPGYTF.

This sequence joins TRBV18 and TRBJ1-3, with D hard to call. Germline assignment: CDR1 KGHSH and CDR2 LQKENI. Deletions cut 1 base from V and 3 bases from J, with 13 bases between. The CDR3 has 16 residues. This CDR3 reads CASSPLLGVSGNTIYF. The CDR3 bases are TGTGCCAGCTCACCACTTCTCGGAGTTAGTGGAAACACCATATATTTT.

The chain recombines TRBV7-9 with TRBJ1-3; weak D call: TRBD1 (5 bases). This CDR3 spans 18 amino acids. In germline, CDR1 is SEHNR, CDR2 FQNEAQ (reference sequence). The germline V and J ends were trimmed by 1 base and 0 bases, with 16 bases remaining between them. The CDR3 DNA sequence: TGTGCCAGCAGCTTAGAAGTGGTGGGACGGAGCTCTGGAAACACCATATATTTT. It codes for CASSLEVVGRSSGNTIYF.

V usage is TRBV5-1 and J usage is TRBJ2-5, with 9 bases lining up with TRBD1. Germline V lookup: CDR1 SGHRS, CDR2 YFSETQ. The CDR3 extends over 14 amino acids. V gave up 6 bases and J gave up 3 bases; unmatched junction bases: 6. CDR3 in DNA: TGCGCCAGCACCCGAGGGACAGGGAAAGAGACCCAGTACTTC. Its translation: CASTRGTGKETQYF.

This chain joins TRBV7-9 and TRBJ1-4; no firm D call. Germline V gives CDR1 SEHNR, CDR2 FQNEAQ (reference sequence). This CDR3 region has 12 residues. The V and J ends lost 2 bases and 6 bases respectively, with 4 bases between them. Written as DNA, the CDR3 is TGTGCCAGCAGCTTACCGTATGAAAAACTGTTTTTT. Its translation is CASSLPYEKLFF.

This sequence joins TRBV5-6 and TRBJ1-4; a weak D match, TRBD1 (5 bases). Germline CDR1 reads SGHDT; CDR2 reads YYEEEE. Between the trimmed V and J ends, which lost 2 bases and 8 bases, there was a span of 19 bases. CDR3 size: 16 residues. The CDR3: CASSLLLMGVREKLFF. The CDR3 DNA reads as TGTGCCAGCAGCTTACTACTGATGGGGGTACGGGAAAAACTGTTTTTT.

The chain carries TRBV20-1 and TRBJ2-7, with 11 positions matching TRBD2. Germline values: CDR1 DFQATT, CDR2 SNEGSKA (reference sequence). This CDR3 has 16 residues. The V gene end was trimmed by 3 bases and the J gene end by 6 bases; junction bases not matched to a gene: 13. The CDR3 loop reads CSASTLAGAFFGEQYF. The CDR3 DNA reads TGCAGTGCTAGTACACTAGCGGGGGCCTTCTTCGGCGAGCAGTACTTC.

This rearrangement joins TRBV14 to TRBJ1-1; no clear D. The CDR3 runs 13 residues. The germline CDR1 and CDR2 sequences are SGHDN and FVKESK. V was trimmed by 4 bases and J by 1 base, leaving 7 bases between them. The CDR3 DNA sequence: TGTGCCAGCAGCCTCCCAGCGAACACTGAAGCTTTCTTT. It is translated as CASSLPANTEAFF.